This record concerns one T cell receptor (beta chain) sequence. There are 14 residues in the CDR3. The germline CDR1 and CDR2 sequences are SGHRS and YFSETQ. Trimming removed 4 bases from V and 7 bases from J; junction bases left unmatched: 10. The data are from a study of blood T cell repertoires in COVID-19. This table comes from immunoSEQ multiplex PCR, and its TCRdb copy is limited to in-frame clones, with some not included. Here the sample spans roughly 150,000 clones, about 85% being singletons. This TCR derives from a woman of 80 years or more with COVID-19, enrolled during active disease. Input material: peripheral blood. The chain employs TRBV5-1 and TRBJ2-7, with 8 bases matching TRBD1. The CDR3 region is CASSLGQGPTEQYF. The DNA for the CDR3 is TGCGCCAGCAGCCTCGGACAGGGCCCGACGGAGCAGTACTTC.